This entry lists 21 T cell receptor beta chains sequenced from one sample in a study of human T cells and chemical hapten exposure. Each CDR3 protein gets one entry after TCRdb re-called the RACE reads with MiXCR. The table has fewer than 50,000 distinct CDR3 sequences, 3.5% to 4% seen once. The time point denotes: patch test 1, 2 weeks after DPC sensitization. Treatment specified: therapeutic diphenylcyclopropenone sensitization with weekly scalp DPC. Unseparated into fractions, whole blood served as the source from which total RNA was extracted. The material was whole blood, obtained in connection with sensitization to the hapten diphenylcyclopropenone (DPC). These receptors originate from a middle-aged man with alopecia areata. Some clones in this sample may be carry-over from other donors' samples.

This clonotype was recorded at least ten times. The chain links TRBV11-2 to TRBJ1-2; TRBD1 matches 7 bases. J lost 4 bases, V lost 5 bases, and 7 bases had no gene match. The CDR3 is made up of 14 amino acids. The germline CDR1 and CDR2 sequences are SGHAT and FQNNGV. CDR3 loop: CASSDGTVGYGYTF. For the CDR3, the DNA is TGTGCCAGCAGCGATGGGACAGTAGGCTATGGCTACACCTTC.

V is TRBV7-2 and J is TRBJ1-5; D remains ambiguous. The V gene's germline CDR1 is SGHTA and CDR2 FQGNSA. This CDR3 has 18 amino acids. V was cut by 1 base and J by 3 bases, with 19 bases left in between. The CDR3 reads CASSLDLGVAVLNQPQHF. CDR3 sequence (DNA): TGTGCCAGCAGCTTAGATCTTGGGGTGGCGGTACTCAATCAGCCCCAGCATTTT.

Ten or more counts support this clonotype. This chain uses TRBV24-1 with TRBJ2-7; D remains ambiguous. This CDR3 is built from 13 residues. Germline CDR1 and CDR2: KGHDR and SFDVKD. V gave up 6 bases and J gave up 7 bases, with 15 bases separating them. CDR3 sequence: CATSSGSFGEQYF. The DNA for the CDR3 is TGTGCCACCAGTTCGGGCAGCTTCGGAGAGCAGTACTTC.

This clonotype came up many times. The V gene is TRBV9, the J gene TRBJ2-7, with no clear D. Trimming stripped 4 bases from V and 7 bases from J, with 15 bases between. The CDR3 covers 13 residues. CDR1 is SGDLS and CDR2 is YYNGEE in the germline V gene. In nucleotides, the CDR3 is TGTGCCAGCAGCCCGCCCGCAAGTAGTGAGCAGTACTTC. The encoded protein is CASSPPASSEQYF.

This clonotype was seen ten or more times. This chain joins TRBV7-8 and TRBJ2-5; no definite D call. This CDR3 comprises 12 residues. Trimming removed 5 bases from V and 0 bases from J, with 4 bases in between. Germline values: CDR1 SGHVS, CDR2 FQNEAQ. In DNA form, the CDR3 reads TGTGCCAGCAGCCGGTACCAAGAGACCCAGTACTTC. Residues: CASSRYQETQYF.

Ten or more counts support this clonotype. The chain has TRBV15 and TRBJ2-2; D uncertain. CDR3 length: 12 amino acids. The germline V gene encodes CDR1 LNHNV and CDR2 YYDKDF (reference sequence). V shed 0 bases and J shed 8 bases, with 4 bases lying between them. The CDR3, as DNA: TGTGCCACCAGCAGAGAACGGGGGGAGCTGTTTTTT. Its protein product is CATSRERGELFF.

Ten or more counts support this clonotype. The V call is TRBV11-2, the J call TRBJ2-3; D ambiguous. CDR1 SGHAT and CDR2 FQNNGV come from the germline V gene. Trimming stripped 1 base from V and 1 base from J, with 12 bases between. The CDR3 runs to 16 residues. The CDR3 DNA reads as TGTGCCAGCAGCTTAGTTGCCCTGACCGGCACAGATACGCAGTATTTT. This codes for CASSLVALTGTDTQYF.

The table lists this clonotype with many counts. The V gene is TRBV4-3, the J gene TRBJ2-7, with TRBD2 matching 11 bases. Germline CDR1 LGHNA, CDR2 YSLEER. J lost 7 bases, V lost 1 base, and 6 bases had no gene match. The CDR3 sequence is 15 residues long. Here the CDR3 reads CASSQVAGGPREQYF. The CDR3 bases are TGCGCCAGCAGCCAAGTAGCGGGAGGGCCGCGGGAGCAGTACTTC.

This clonotype was detected many times. V gene TRBV5-1 combines with J gene TRBJ2-2, with 9 bases that match TRBD1. Trimming at V came to 4 bases and at J to 6 bases, leaving 4 bases not matched to a gene. Germline V gene sequence: CDR1 SGHRS, CDR2 YFSETQ. The CDR3 extends over 14 amino acids. The CDR3 DNA reads TGCGCCAGCAGCACGAGGACAGGGGCCGGGGAGCTGTTTTTT. Translation gives CASSTRTGAGELFF.

At least ten counts were recorded for this clonotype. The chain joins TRBV5-1 to TRBJ2-3, with D perhaps matching TRBD1 (6 bases). V shed 0 bases and J shed 0 bases, with 11 bases lying between them. This CDR3 is built from 16 residues. Germline CDR1 SGHRS, CDR2 YFSETQ. The CDR3 here is CASSLEGDTSTDTQYF. For the CDR3, the DNA is TGCGCCAGCAGCTTGGAGGGGGATACTAGCACAGATACGCAGTATTTT.

A note on this clonotype: One base away lies a much larger clone, so this may be a sequencing read error. V is TRBV6-6 and J is TRBJ2-1, with 7 bases aligning to TRBD2. The CDR3 sequence is 16 residues long. Per germline, CDR1 MNHNY and CDR2 SVGAGI (reference sequence). CDR3 loop: CVSSYGGAGDGDEQFF. For the CDR3, the DNA is TGTGTCAGCAGTTACGGCGGGGCGGGAGATGGGGATGAGCAGTTCTTC.

This clonotype occurred many times. The V gene is TRBV10-3, the J gene TRBJ2-1, with D tentatively TRBD1 (5 bases). V lost 5 bases, J lost 4 bases, and 9 bases lay in between. CDR3 length equals 13 residues. CDR1 and CDR2 (germline): ENHRY, SYGVKD. In DNA form, the CDR3 reads TGTGCCATCAGTTGGCAGGGTTACAATGAGCAGTTCTTC. Translation: CAISWQGYNEQFF.

This clonotype was found many times. This sequence joins TRBV29-1 and TRBJ2-3; 10 positions agree with TRBD1. The CDR3 extends over 14 amino acids. J was trimmed by 5 bases and V by 4 bases; bases with no gene match: 6. Germline lookup yields CDR1 SQVTM and CDR2 ANQGSEA. CDR3 nucleotides: TGCAGCGTTGGGGACAGGGGACGGGTAGATACGCAGTATTTT. Protein product: CSVGDRGRVDTQYF.

The table lists this clonotype with many counts. At one end the junction does not follow the germline gene, possibly because of a read error. The rearrangement joins TRBV20-1 to TRBJ1-6; 7 bases map to TRBD1. There are 13 residues in the CDR3. Germline CDR1 DFQATT, CDR2 SNEGSKA (reference sequence). The CDR3 protein is CSAGDRVGSPLHF. The CDR3 coding sequence is TGCAGTGCTGGAGACAGGGTAGGCTCACCCCTCCACTTT.

This clonotype was observed many times. The chain couples TRBV20-1 to TRBJ2-3, with 8 bases matching TRBD2. V lost 1 base and J lost 2; bases outside the gene matches: 11. The CDR3 totals 17 residues. In germline, CDR1 is DFQATT, CDR2 SNEGSKA (reference sequence). CDR3 bases: TGCAGTGCTAGAGTTTTACGGGAGGGCCTGAACACAGATACGCAGTATTTT. Encoded protein: CSARVLREGLNTDTQYF.

In this sample, this clonotype turned up many times. The rearrangement joins TRBV7-8 to TRBJ1-1, with D unclear. Germline V lookup: CDR1 SGHVS, CDR2 FQNEAQ. The V and J ends lost 1 base and 9 bases respectively, with 9 bases between them. The CDR3 totals 12 residues. CDR3 loop: CASSLGGFKAFF. The CDR3 DNA reads as TGTGCCAGCAGCTTAGGCGGATTTAAAGCTTTCTTT.

This clonotype has ten or more counts. The chain is built from TRBV7-8 and TRBJ2-5, with 11 bases identical to TRBD2. Germline V gene lookup returns CDR1 SGHVS and CDR2 FQNEAQ. The CDR3 is 16 amino acids. V shed 5 bases and J 5 bases; nucleotides not matched to a gene: 10. CDR3 sequence (DNA): TGTGCCAGCAGCGCGCTGGCTAGCGGGAGGACCGAGACCCAGTACTTC. It specifies CASSALASGRTETQYF.

This clonotype was found many times. The V and J genes are TRBV29-1 and TRBJ2-3; perhaps TRBD2 as D (5 bases). Per germline, CDR1 SQVTM and CDR2 ANQGSEA. With 6 bases removed from V and 0 bases from J, the gap between germline ends came to 10 bases. This CDR3 is 13 amino acids long. In DNA, the CDR3 is TGCAGCGTGAGGGAGACTAGCACAGATACGCAGTATTTT. Encoded protein: CSVRETSTDTQYF.

The table lists this clonotype with many counts. V and J are TRBV28 and TRBJ1-6, with D unclear. Trimming left V 1 base short and J 9 bases short, with 13 bases between. Germline V gives CDR1 MDHEN, CDR2 SYDVKM. This CDR3 comprises 15 residues. This CDR3 is CASSLSGGSVSPLHF. For the CDR3, the DNA is TGTGCCAGCAGTTTATCGGGAGGAAGTGTTTCACCCCTCCACTTT.

This clonotype was recorded at least ten times. This chain connects TRBV5-1 to TRBJ1-2, with 8 bases identical to TRBD1. The CDR3 totals 14 residues. Losses at the gene ends were 4 bases for V and 8 bases for J; bases not matched to a gene: 10. Germline CDR1 and CDR2: SGHRS and YFSETQ. The CDR3 nucleotides are TGCGCCAGCAGCCCAGGACAGGGAATACTCGGCTACACCTTC. It translates to CASSPGQGILGYTF.

There are many counts of this clonotype. J is TRBJ1-1 and V is TRBV5-1; 11 positions agree with TRBD1. Germline CDR1 and CDR2: SGHRS and YFSETQ. The CDR3 is 15 amino acids. J lost 4 bases, V lost 0 bases, and 2 bases had no gene match. This CDR3 is CASSLGTGGSTEAFF. The CDR3 DNA reads TGCGCCAGCAGCTTGGGGACAGGGGGCTCCACTGAAGCTTTCTTT.